The 19 T cell receptor beta chains below all came from one sample that was sequenced in a study of early T cells in non-severe SARS-CoV-2 infection. In TCRdb, the 5' RACE reads were re-called with MiXCR into one record per CDR3 protein. The repertoire holds tens of thousands of distinct CDR3 sequences, with approximately 5.9% as singletons. The material sequenced was whole blood, taken at baseline. The receptor set was obtained from an adult who was a healthcare worker with PCR-confirmed SARS-CoV-2 infection or an uninfected control (not recorded which).

At least ten counts were recorded for this clonotype. The chain employs TRBV29-1 and TRBJ2-1, with 9 bases fitting TRBD1. Germline assignment: CDR1 SQVTM and CDR2 ANQGSEA. J lost 7 bases, V lost 7 bases, and 5 bases had no gene match. The CDR3 length is 12 residues. The chain's CDR3 is CSAGTGQNEQFF. CDR3 in DNA: TGCAGCGCCGGGACAGGGCAAAATGAGCAGTTCTTC.

This clonotype has ten or more counts. The V and J genes are TRBV18 and TRBJ1-1, with 10 bases lining up with TRBD1. This CDR3 has 15 residues. The V gene's germline CDR1 is KGHSH and CDR2 LQKENI. Losses at the gene ends were 8 bases for V and 4 bases for J; bases not matched to a gene: 10. DNA of the CDR3: TGTGCCAGCGCGCAGACCGGGACAGGGGTCACTGAAGCTTTCTTT. Translated, it gives CASAQTGTGVTEAFF.

This clonotype was seen more than once but under ten times. The chain uses TRBV7-8 and TRBJ2-1; unclear D gene. Trimming removed 6 bases at V and 5 bases at J, with 11 bases between. The CDR3 totals 13 residues. Germline values: CDR1 SGHVS, CDR2 FQNEAQ. The CDR3 loop is CASSYSRDNEQFF. CDR3 nucleotide sequence: TGTGCCAGCAGTTACTCTCGTGACAATGAGCAGTTCTTC.

This clonotype appeared many times. This chain links TRBV18 with TRBJ2-3; 7 nucleotides agree with TRBD2. From germline, CDR1 is KGHSH and CDR2 LQKENI. Trimming at V came to 0 bases and at J to 6 bases, leaving 9 bases not matched to a gene. The CDR3 extends over 16 amino acids. The CDR3 here is CASSPPGRERGDTQYF. In DNA, the CDR3 is TGTGCCAGCTCACCACCGGGGCGGGAGAGAGGGGATACGCAGTATTTT.

The chain joins TRBV30 to TRBJ2-1, with 11 bases lining up with TRBD2. The trim removed 2 bases at V and 4 bases at J, leaving 4 bases unmatched. CDR3 length equals 15 residues. The germline V gene encodes CDR1 GTSNPN and CDR2 SVGIG (reference sequence). CDR3: CAWSLGLAVYNEQFF. The CDR3 region has the DNA TGTGCCTGGAGTTTGGGACTAGCGGTTTACAATGAGCAGTTCTTC.

This clonotype appeared a few times. The rearrangement uses TRBV18 and TRBJ2-7; 9 bases line up with TRBD2. The V and J ends lost 5 bases and 0 bases, in that order; junction bases with no gene match: 8. The CDR3 is 16 residues long. Germline-derived CDR1 and CDR2 are KGHSH and LQKENI. CDR3 nucleotide sequence: TGTGCCAGCTCATCTACGACTAGCGGATTCTCCTACGAGCAGTACGTC. Amino acid sequence: CASSSTTSGFSYEQYV.

The sample holds many counts of this clonotype. The chain joins TRBV5-1 to TRBJ2-7; weak D call: TRBD1 (6 bases). This CDR3 region has 13 residues. V lost 5 bases to trimming and J lost 3 bases, with 12 bases between them. The germline V gene has CDR1 SGHRS and CDR2 YFSETQ. CDR3: CASRKDRNYEQYF. The DNA for the CDR3 is TGCGCCAGCAGGAAGGACAGAAACTACGAGCAGTACTTC.

This clonotype was observed once. This chain connects TRBV12-3 or TRBV12-4 to TRBJ1-4; D gene ambiguous. Trimming took off 6 bases at V and 7 bases at J, with 24 bases between the two ends. This CDR3 comprises 17 residues. CDR3 coding DNA: TGTGCCAGCAGCTCCGGGCCAGGCAGCCCTCGAGTTGAAAAACTGTTTTTT. It specifies CASSSGPGSPRVEKLFF.

The sample holds many counts of this clonotype. The V call is TRBV19, the J call TRBJ2-7, with TRBD1 matching over 8 bases. CDR3 size: 14 residues. CDR1 and CDR2 (germline): LNHDA, SQIVND (reference sequence). Trimming at V came to 3 bases and at J to 0 bases, leaving 1 base not matched to a gene. CDR3 nucleotide sequence: TGTGCCAGTAGTATCGGGACAGGCTCCTACGAGCAGTACTTC. Its translation is CASSIGTGSYEQYF.

This clonotype showed up many times. The chain is built from TRBV7-9 and TRBJ1-5; the D is unclear. Trimming removed 3 bases at V and 5 bases at J, with 5 bases between. Germline V gene data show CDR1 as SEHNR and CDR2 as FQNEAQ (reference sequence). The CDR3 extends over 12 amino acids. This CDR3 is CASSFYDQPQHF. The DNA of the CDR3 is TGTGCCAGCAGCTTTTACGATCAGCCCCAGCATTTT.

This clonotype has ten or more counts. The rearrangement joins TRBV12-3 or TRBV12-4 to TRBJ2-5, with 16 bases aligning to TRBD2. The CDR3 runs 17 residues. The V and J ends lost 6 bases and 0 bases, in that order; junction bases with no gene match: 4. CDR3 protein: CASRSGLAGGYQETQYF. The CDR3 nucleotides read TGTGCCAGCAGGTCGGGACTAGCGGGAGGGTACCAAGAGACCCAGTACTTC.

In its sample, this clonotype was seen a few times. J is TRBJ2-3 and V is TRBV28; tentatively, D is TRBD2 (6 bases). V lost 1 base to trimming and J lost 1 base, with 9 bases between them. Germline V CDR1 and CDR2: MDHEN, SYDVKM. The CDR3 has 15 amino acids. As DNA, the CDR3 is TGTGCCAGCAGTTTATCGGGGGACCGCACAGATACGCAGTATTTT. It translates to CASSLSGDRTDTQYF.

There are many counts of this clonotype. This chain links TRBV3-1 with TRBJ1-1, with D unresolved. Germline V CDR1 and CDR2: LGHDT, YNNKEL (reference sequence). The CDR3 extends over 15 amino acids. The germline V and J ends were trimmed by 1 base and 3 bases, with 12 bases remaining between them. The DNA of the CDR3 is TGTGCCAGCAGCCAAGGCACTAATGGGTACACTGAAGCTTTCTTT. Its protein product is CASSQGTNGYTEAFF.

This clonotype was seen repeatedly, ten times or more. The rearrangement links TRBV6-5 to TRBJ1-4, with D possibly TRBD1 on 5 matching bases. CDR1 MNHEY and CDR2 SVGAGI come from the germline V gene. The CDR3 extends over 14 amino acids. V dropped 5 bases and J dropped 3 bases, with 10 bases sitting between them. DNA of the CDR3: TGTGCCAGCAGTCCAGGGAGGGCTAATGAAAAACTGTTTTTT. Amino acid sequence: CASSPGRANEKLFF.

This chain connects TRBV6-5 to TRBJ2-1; D is ambiguous. Germline lookup yields CDR1 MNHEY and CDR2 SVGAGI. V lost 7 bases and J 0 bases, leaving 13 bases between the germline ends. This CDR3 has 15 amino acids. For the CDR3, the DNA is TGTGCCAGCAATTATGGCCGGAGCTCCTACAATGAGCAGTTCTTC. Its translation is CASNYGRSSYNEQFF.

Many counts were recorded for this clonotype. The chain combines TRBV7-9 with TRBJ1-6; no reliable D call. Germline V gene data show CDR1 as SEHNR and CDR2 as FQNEAQ (reference sequence). V dropped 5 bases and J dropped 11 bases, with 10 bases sitting between them. The CDR3 covers 12 residues. CDR3 nucleotide sequence: TGTGCCAGCAGCCTGGCCCAGGCACCCCTCCACTTT. Translating it yields CASSLAQAPLHF.

Many counts were recorded for this clonotype. The chain links TRBV9 to TRBJ1-1, with unresolved D. The V and J ends lost 2 bases and 0 bases respectively, with 5 bases between them. Looked up from germline, CDR1 is SGDLS and CDR2 is YYNGEE. The CDR3 extends over 13 amino acids. The CDR3 nucleotides are TGTGCCAGCAGCGTCGACATGAACACTGAAGCTTTCTTT. It specifies CASSVDMNTEAFF. The complete variable domain, with remaining parts taken from reference TRBV9 and TRBJ1-1, reads DSGVTQTPKHLITATGQRVTLRCSPRSGDLSVYWYQQSLDQGLQFLIQYYNGEERAKGNILERFSAQQFPDLHSELNLSSLELGDSALYFCASSVDMNTEAFFGQGTRLTVV.

This clonotype was counted at least ten times. The V and J genes are TRBV28 and TRBJ2-7; 8 nucleotides line up with TRBD1. CDR1 and CDR2 (germline): MDHEN, SYDVKM. After removal of 7 bases from V and 4 bases from J, the junction contained 9 bases not matched to a gene. This CDR3 is 14 amino acids long. In DNA form, the CDR3 reads TGTGCCAGCAATCCAGGGGGCGTTGGTTACGAGCAGTACTTC. Protein sequence: CASNPGGVGYEQYF.

This clonotype was detected a few times. This chain joins TRBV11-3 and TRBJ2-1; the D gene is possibly TRBD1 (6 bases). The germline CDR1 and CDR2 sequences are SGHNT and YENEEA. The V end lost 5 bases, the J end lost 0 bases, and 17 bases lay between the germline ends. This CDR3 spans 17 amino acids. The CDR3 region has the DNA TGTGCCAGCAGCCTCATCTCGTCCAGGGGCTCCTACAATGAGCAGTTCTTC. This sequence encodes CASSLISSRGSYNEQFF.